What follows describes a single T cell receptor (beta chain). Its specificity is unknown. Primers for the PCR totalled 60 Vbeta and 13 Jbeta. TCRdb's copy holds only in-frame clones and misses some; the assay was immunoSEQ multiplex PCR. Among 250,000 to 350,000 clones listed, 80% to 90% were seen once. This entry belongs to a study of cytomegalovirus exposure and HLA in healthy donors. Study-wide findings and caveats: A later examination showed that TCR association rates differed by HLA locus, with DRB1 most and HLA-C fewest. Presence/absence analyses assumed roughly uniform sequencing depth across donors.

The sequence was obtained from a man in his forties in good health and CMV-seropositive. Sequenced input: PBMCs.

The CDR3, as DNA: TGTGCCAGCAGCCCGCGAGGTGGAGAGCAGTACTTC. Translating it yields CASSPRGGEQYF. The chain is built from TRBV5-8 and TRBJ2-5; no firm D call. This CDR3 comprises 12 residues. Germline V gene lookup returns CDR1 SGHTS and CDR2 YDEGEE. The V gene lost 4 bases and the J gene lost 11 bases, with 15 bases spanning the gap.